This TCR beta chain was identified during a study of T-cell reconstitution after alpha-beta-depleted transplantation in children. The study, taken as a whole, reports: T cells produced anew were the main source of T-cell counts and diversity one year after transplant. About two months after transplant, alpha-beta T cells reportedly came from several hundred expanded graft clones.

This CDR3 contains 15 residues. Germline V lookup: CDR1 MRHNA, CDR2 SNTAGT. Trimming left V 6 bases short and J 0 bases short, with 14 bases between. There are a few counts of this clonotype. The antigen remains unidentified. A TCRbeta library incorporating unique molecular identifiers was prepared. TCRdb used MiXCR to reprocess the PCR reads, holding one entry per CDR3 protein. Of hundreds of thousands of distinct CDR3 sequences in the sample, approximately 8% are singletons; the top ten hold 5% to 7%. Material: PBMCs, mostly from graft donor cells, obtained 180 days after TCRalphabeta/CD19-depleted stem cell transplant. The V gene is TRBV6-4, the J gene TRBJ1-1, with D perhaps matching TRBD1 (5 bases). The TCR originated in a male patient between 5 and 17 years old who had a stem cell transplant for acute lymphoblastic leukemia, so the T cells may come from the graft donor. The CDR3 region is CASRETVSMNTEAFF. The DNA of the CDR3 is TGTGCCAGCAGAGAGACAGTTTCAATGAACACTGAAGCTTTCTTT.